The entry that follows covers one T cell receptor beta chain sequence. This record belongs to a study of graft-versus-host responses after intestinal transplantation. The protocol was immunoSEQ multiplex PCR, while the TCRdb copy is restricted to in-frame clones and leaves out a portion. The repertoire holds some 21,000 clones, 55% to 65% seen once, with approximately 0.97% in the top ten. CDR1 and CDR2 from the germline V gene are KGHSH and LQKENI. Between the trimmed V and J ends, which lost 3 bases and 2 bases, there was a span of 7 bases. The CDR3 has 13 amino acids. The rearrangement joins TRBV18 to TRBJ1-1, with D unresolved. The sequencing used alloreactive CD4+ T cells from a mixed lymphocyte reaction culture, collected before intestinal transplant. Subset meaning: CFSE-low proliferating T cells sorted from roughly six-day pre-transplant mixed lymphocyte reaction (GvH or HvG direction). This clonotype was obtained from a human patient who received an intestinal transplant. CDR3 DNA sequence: TGTGCCAGCTCACCCCCCTTTAACACTGAAGCTTTCTTT. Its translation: CASSPPFNTEAFF.